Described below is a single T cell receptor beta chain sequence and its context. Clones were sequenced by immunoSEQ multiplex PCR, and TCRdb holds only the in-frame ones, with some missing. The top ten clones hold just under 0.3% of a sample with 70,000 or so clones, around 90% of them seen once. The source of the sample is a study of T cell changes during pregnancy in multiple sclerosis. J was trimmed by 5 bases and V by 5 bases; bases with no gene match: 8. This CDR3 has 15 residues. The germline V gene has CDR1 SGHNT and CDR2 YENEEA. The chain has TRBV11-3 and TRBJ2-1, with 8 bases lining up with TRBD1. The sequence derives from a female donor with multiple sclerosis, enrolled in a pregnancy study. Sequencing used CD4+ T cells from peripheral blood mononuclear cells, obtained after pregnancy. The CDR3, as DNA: TGTGCCAGCAGCCGAACAGGGGGAATACACAATGAGCAGTTCTTC. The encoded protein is CASSRTGGIHNEQFF.